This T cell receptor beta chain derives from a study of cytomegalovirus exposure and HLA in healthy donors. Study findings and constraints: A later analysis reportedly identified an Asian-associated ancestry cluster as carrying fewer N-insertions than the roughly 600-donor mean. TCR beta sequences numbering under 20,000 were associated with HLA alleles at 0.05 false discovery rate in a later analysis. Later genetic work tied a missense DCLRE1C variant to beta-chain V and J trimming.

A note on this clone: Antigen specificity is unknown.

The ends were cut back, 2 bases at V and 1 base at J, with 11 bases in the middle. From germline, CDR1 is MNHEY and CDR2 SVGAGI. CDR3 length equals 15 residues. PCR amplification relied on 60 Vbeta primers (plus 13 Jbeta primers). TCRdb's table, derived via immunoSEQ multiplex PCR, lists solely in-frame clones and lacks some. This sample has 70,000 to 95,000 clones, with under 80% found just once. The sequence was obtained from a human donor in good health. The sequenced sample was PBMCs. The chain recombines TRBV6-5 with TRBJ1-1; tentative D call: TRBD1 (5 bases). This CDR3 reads CASSYVWGENTEAFF. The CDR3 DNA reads TGTGCCAGCAGTTACGTTTGGGGGGAGAACACTGAAGCTTTCTTT.